These 19 T cell receptor beta chains came from one sample sequenced in a study of early T cells in non-severe SARS-CoV-2 infection. TCRdb re-analysed the 5' RACE reads in MiXCR, keeping a single row per CDR3 protein. In the table there are about 48,000 distinct CDR3 sequences, about 12% of which are singletons. The sequenced material came from whole blood. These receptors all come from an adult who was a healthcare worker with PCR-confirmed SARS-CoV-2 infection or an uninfected control (not recorded which).

This clonotype was counted at least ten times. The chain is built from TRBV28 and TRBJ2-7, with 7 bases fitting TRBD2. The ends lost 3 bases at V and 5 bases at J; junction bases unmatched: 7. CDR1 and CDR2 (germline): MDHEN, SYDVKM. The CDR3 totals 14 residues. The chain's CDR3 is CASSFGGSDDEQYF. The DNA for the CDR3 is TGTGCCAGCAGTTTCGGCGGGAGCGACGACGAGCAGTACTTC.

The table lists this clonotype with many counts. The CDR3 DNA follows: TGTGCCAGCAGCTCCCTAGGGGGGGTCGGCTACGAGCAGTACTTC. This codes for CASSSLGGVGYEQYF. This chain uses TRBV21-1 with TRBJ2-7; the table gives TRBD1 as D, unverified against the DNA. TRBV21-1 is given as a pseudogene. The CDR3 runs to 15 residues.

This rearrangement joins TRBV27 to TRBJ2-7; TRBD1 agrees at 10 bases. V trimming: 8 bases; J trimming: 5 bases; junction bases outside the gene matches: 3. CDR1 is MNHEY, CDR2 SMNVEV, per germline (reference sequence). The CDR3 extends over 12 amino acids. The CDR3 sequence: CASRDRGDEQYF. DNA of the CDR3: TGTGCCAGCCGGGACAGGGGCGACGAGCAGTACTTC.

This clonotype was recorded at least ten times. This sequence joins TRBV27 and TRBJ1-1, with TRBD1 identical over 7 bases. Losses at the gene ends were 5 bases for V and 0 bases for J; bases not matched to a gene: 3. CDR1 and CDR2 (germline): MNHEY, SMNVEV (reference sequence). The CDR3 is made up of 14 amino acids. The DNA for the CDR3 is TGTGCCAGCAGTCAGGGACAGCTGAACACTGAAGCTTTCTTT. Protein: CASSQGQLNTEAFF.

This clonotype is labeled medium-sized. Here the CDR3 DNA reads TGTGCCAGCAGCTTAGTCCTAGCGGGAACGGGAAATGAGCAGTTCTTC. Its translation: CASSLVLAGTGNEQFF. V usage is TRBV7-9 and J usage is TRBJ2-1; 9 bases map to TRBD2. The V gene end was trimmed by 1 base and the J gene end by 7 bases; junction bases not matched to a gene: 8. The V gene's germline CDR1 is SEHNR and CDR2 FQNEAQ (reference sequence). The CDR3 sequence is 16 residues long.

This clonotype occurred many times. The CDR3 reads CASSLVSGGLSYEQYF. The CDR3 DNA sequence: TGCGCCAGCAGCTTGGTCAGCGGGGGCCTATCCTACGAGCAGTACTTC. The gene calls are TRBV5-1 and TRBJ2-7, with TRBD2 identical over 8 bases. Germline values: CDR1 SGHRS, CDR2 YFSETQ. The V and J ends lost 0 bases and 1 base, in that order; junction bases with no gene match: 6. This CDR3 contains 16 residues.

This clonotype was counted ten times or more. CDR3 nucleotide sequence: TGTGCCAGCAGCGTAGGCCCTGCCAGGGGCTACGAGCAGTACTTC. Protein: CASSVGPARGYEQYF. The chain recombines TRBV9 with TRBJ2-7, with TRBD1 as a possible D gene (6 bases). Germline assignment: CDR1 SGDLS and CDR2 YYNGEE. Trimming shortened V by 0 bases and J by 3 bases, and 13 bases separated the two germline ends. The CDR3 covers 15 residues. Based on the CDR3 plus reference TRBV9 and TRBJ2-7, the full variable domain is DSGVTQTPKHLITATGQRVTLRCSPRSGDLSVYWYQQSLDQGLQFLIQYYNGEERAKGNILERFSAQQFPDLHSELNLSSLELGDSALYFCASSVGPARGYEQYFGPGTRLTVT.

There are a few counts of this clonotype. The rearrangement links TRBV20-1 to TRBJ2-7; TRBD1 is a possible D gene (5 bases). Germline V gives CDR1 DFQATT, CDR2 SNEGSKA (reference sequence). Trimming stripped 4 bases from V and 4 bases from J, with 8 bases between. The CDR3 extends over 11 amino acids. CDR3 sequence (DNA): TGCAGTGCTAAACAGGATTACGAGCAGTACTTC. It encodes CSAKQDYEQYF.

In this sample, this clonotype turned up a few times. The chain has TRBV12-3 or TRBV12-4 and TRBJ2-5; D is unresolved. V was shortened by 8 bases and J by 5 bases, with 15 bases between the two germline ends. The CDR3 length is 13 residues. The CDR3 region is CASGIWNGETQYF. The DNA for the CDR3 is TGTGCCAGCGGCATTTGGAACGGGGAGACCCAGTACTTC.

The chain couples TRBV29-1 to TRBJ2-3; D may be TRBD2 (5 bases). V gave up 2 bases and J gave up 2 bases, with 14 bases separating them. In germline, CDR1 is SQVTM, CDR2 ANQGSEA. CDR3 size: 15 residues. The CDR3 DNA follows: TGCAGCGTTGAAAGGCCGGGGAGCCCCACAGATACGCAGTATTTT. Amino acid sequence: CSVERPGSPTDTQYF.

The rearrangement links TRBV2 to TRBJ1-4; 7 bases are shared with TRBD1. Trimming took 6 bases from V and 7 from J; bases not matched to a gene: 8. The CDR3 loop spans 14 amino acids. Germline values: CDR1 SNHLY, CDR2 FYNNEI. The CDR3 loop is CASSQERGPEKLFF. CDR3 DNA sequence: TGTGCCAGCAGCCAGGAGAGGGGGCCTGAAAAACTGTTTTTT.

In this sample, this clonotype turned up many times. The rearrangement uses TRBV5-4 and TRBJ1-2; D possibly corresponds to TRBD1 (6 bases). Germline values: CDR1 SGHNT, CDR2 YYREEE (reference sequence). The germline V and J ends were trimmed by 4 bases and 2 bases, with 21 bases remaining between them. The CDR3 contains 17 residues. In nucleotides, the CDR3 is TGTGCCAGCAGCACATTCCCTCTGGACAGAGTAAACTATGGCTACACCTTC. Translation gives CASSTFPLDRVNYGYTF.

The V and J genes are TRBV20-1 and TRBJ1-1; 9 positions agree with TRBD1. V shed 6 bases and J 5 bases; nucleotides not matched to a gene: 4. The germline V gene has CDR1 DFQATT and CDR2 SNEGSKA (reference sequence). CDR3 length: 12 residues. CDR3 sequence reads: CSAETGGTEAFF. The DNA for the CDR3 is TGCAGTGCAGAGACAGGGGGTACTGAAGCTTTCTTT.

This clonotype was seen at least ten times. The chain is built from TRBV19 and TRBJ1-2, with a weak D call TRBD1 (6 bases). Trimming removed 0 bases at V and 7 bases at J, with 9 bases between. Germline CDR1 is LNHDA and CDR2 is SQIVND (reference sequence). The CDR3 extends over 13 amino acids. CDR3 coding DNA: TGTGCCAGTAGTATAGATTGGACAGTTGGCTACACCTTC. Its protein is CASSIDWTVGYTF.

This clonotype came up many times. The rearrangement uses TRBV24-1 and TRBJ2-5, with D perhaps matching TRBD1 (5 bases). The germline CDR1 and CDR2 sequences are KGHDR and SFDVKD. Trimming took off 4 bases at V and 1 base at J, with 12 bases between the two ends. CDR3 size: 15 residues. For the CDR3, the DNA is TGTGCCACCAGTGACGCCCGACAGTTCCAAGAGACCCAGTACTTC. This sequence encodes CATSDARQFQETQYF.

This clonotype was counted ten times or more. The rearrangement uses TRBV9 and TRBJ2-3, with D unresolved. Germline values: CDR1 SGDLS, CDR2 YYNGEE. The CDR3 totals 15 residues. Trimming took off 4 bases at V and 6 bases at J, with 18 bases between the two ends. CDR3 loop: CASSLSDPDTDTQYF. The CDR3 coding sequence is TGTGCCAGCAGCCTCTCCGACCCTGACACGGATACGCAGTATTTT.

This clonotype was detected many times. The chain carries TRBV29-1 and TRBJ2-5; maybe TRBD2 (6 bases). The germline V gene encodes CDR1 SQVTM and CDR2 ANQGSEA. The length of the CDR3 is 13 residues. Trimming stripped 3 bases from V and 6 bases from J, with 14 bases between. The CDR3 sequence is CSVDRDFEKTQYF. The CDR3 region has the DNA TGCAGCGTTGACCGGGACTTCGAAAAGACCCAGTACTTC.

This chain joins TRBV7-9 and TRBJ2-3, with 7 bases matching TRBD2. CDR3 length: 15 amino acids. V trimming: 2 bases; J trimming: 0 bases; junction bases outside the gene matches: 2. CDR1 is SEHNR and CDR2 is FQNEAQ in the germline V gene (reference sequence). In DNA, the CDR3 is TGTGCCAGCAGCTTATATAGCGGGAGCACAGATACGCAGTATTTT. Its translation is CASSLYSGSTDTQYF.

The sample holds a few counts of this clonotype. The genes are TRBV29-1 and TRBJ2-1, with D tentatively TRBD1 (5 bases). The V end was cut by 1 base, the J end by 8 bases, with 9 bases between. Germline CDR1 SQVTM, CDR2 ANQGSEA. The CDR3 is made up of 12 amino acids. CDR3 DNA: TGCAGCGTTGAAGGATGGGGCGATGAGCAGTTCTTC. Its protein product is CSVEGWGDEQFF.